The rows below give T cell receptor beta chains drawn from one sample of a study of OX40 agonist ivuxolimab in advanced cancers. The data were produced by immunoSEQ multiplex PCR, yet TCRdb's version contains in-frame clones alone and is incomplete. The table lists more than 50,000 clones, 60% to 80% of them singletons, with 2% to 3% in the top ten. The material was CD4+ or CD8+ T cells sorted from blood, obtained in a trial of the OX40 agonist ivuxolimab. The receptors derive from an adult with an advanced solid tumor such as melanoma, head and neck, liver or kidney cancer. Both conserved end residues are part of each CDR3. The D gene is left open where the match is weak. The size field is filled for only some rows; it gives once, few, many or a size class.

d_gene,abundance,j_gene,v_gene,CDR3nt,CDR3aa
TRBD1,NA,TRBJ1-2,TRBV19,TGTGCCAGTCTGGGGACAGGGGAATGGCATGGCTACACCTTC,CASLGTGEWHGYTF
TRBD2,NA,TRBJ2-5,TRBV7-2,TGTGCCAGCAGCTTAGTAAACTGGGCGGGGGATCAAGAGACCCAGTACTTC,CASSLVNWAGDQETQYF
NA,NA,TRBJ2-5,TRBV5-6,TGTGCCAGCAGCTCTCCAATCGGAGAGACCCAGTACTTC,CASSSPIGETQYF
NA,NA,TRBJ2-2,TRBV7-2,TGTGCCAGCAGCTTGGGCGGAACGGGGGCAGGGGAGCTGTTTTTT,CASSLGGTGAGELFF
NA,NA,TRBJ2-1,TRBV6-6,TGTGCCAGCTGCAAGACGGACGGGGGCTCTGAGCAGTTCTTC,CASCKTDGGSEQFF
NA,NA,TRBJ2-4,TRBV19,TGTGCCAGTAGTATAGCAGGGCGGCAGTTTATTCTAGCCAAAAACATTCAGTACTTC,CASSIAGRQFILAKNIQYF
TRBD1,few,TRBJ1-2,TRBV19,TGTGCCAGTAGTCCGAGGGACAGGGGGTCAAGGAGCGGCTACACCTTC,CASSPRDRGSRSGYTF
NA,NA,TRBJ1-6,TRBV7-9,TGTGCCAGCAGCTTAGGCGCGGGATTCTATAATTCACCCCTCCACTTT,CASSLGAGFYNSPLHF
NA,NA,TRBJ1-2,TRBV19,TGTGCCAGTAGTATGAGCCGGGACTATGGCTACACCTTC,CASSMSRDYGYTF
TRBD1,NA,TRBJ1-5,TRBV27,TGTGCCAGCAGTTTACAAGGGGGCACTCAGCCCCAGCATTTT,CASSLQGGTQPQHF
NA,NA,TRBJ2-1,TRBV19,TGTGCCAGTAGTATACGGGGAGTCGAGCAGTTCTTC,CASSIRGVEQFF
NA,NA,TRBJ2-1,TRBV7-6,TGTGCCAGCAGCTCGTTGGGGGTGAGCTCCTACAATGAGCAGTTCTTC,CASSSLGVSSYNEQFF
TRBD1,NA,TRBJ2-1,TRBV27,TGTGCCAGCAGCAAGACAGGGGGCAGGGGCTCCTACAATGAGCAGTTCTTC,CASSKTGGRGSYNEQFF
NA,NA,TRBJ1-3,TRBV9,TGTGCCAGCAGCACCTTGGGACAATCTGGAAACACCATATATTTT,CASSTLGQSGNTIYF
NA,NA,TRBJ2-2,TRBV5-1,TGCGCCAGCAGCTTGGCAACCGACAGTACCGGGGAGCTGTTTTTT,CASSLATDSTGELFF
NA,NA,TRBJ1-6,TRBV6-1,TGTGCCATCGGGAACTTCGAGGGAAATTCACCCCTCCACTTT,CAIGNFEGNSPLHF
TRBD1,NA,TRBJ1-5,TRBV7-2,TGTGCCAGCAGCGCGACAGGGGGGCCCCCCAATCAGCCCCAGCATTTT,CASSATGGPPNQPQHF
TRBD1,NA,TRBJ1-6,TRBV6-1,TGTGCCAGCAGTGTGGGACAGGCTAATTCACCCCTCCACTTT,CASSVGQANSPLHF
NA,NA,TRBJ2-5,TRBV5-1,TGCGCCAGCAGCTTAGGAGGCAGAAAAAAAGAGACCCAGTACTTC,CASSLGGRKKETQYF
TRBD2,NA,TRBJ2-2,TRBV7-3,TGTGCCAGCAGCTTCCTCCCCCTAGCGGGAGGTTCCACCGGGGAGCTGTTTTTT,CASSFLPLAGGSTGELFF
TRBD1,NA,TRBJ2-5,TRBV11-2,TGTGCCAGCAGCTCACCGAGAACAGGGGGTCACCAAGAGACCCAGTACTTC,CASSSPRTGGHQETQYF